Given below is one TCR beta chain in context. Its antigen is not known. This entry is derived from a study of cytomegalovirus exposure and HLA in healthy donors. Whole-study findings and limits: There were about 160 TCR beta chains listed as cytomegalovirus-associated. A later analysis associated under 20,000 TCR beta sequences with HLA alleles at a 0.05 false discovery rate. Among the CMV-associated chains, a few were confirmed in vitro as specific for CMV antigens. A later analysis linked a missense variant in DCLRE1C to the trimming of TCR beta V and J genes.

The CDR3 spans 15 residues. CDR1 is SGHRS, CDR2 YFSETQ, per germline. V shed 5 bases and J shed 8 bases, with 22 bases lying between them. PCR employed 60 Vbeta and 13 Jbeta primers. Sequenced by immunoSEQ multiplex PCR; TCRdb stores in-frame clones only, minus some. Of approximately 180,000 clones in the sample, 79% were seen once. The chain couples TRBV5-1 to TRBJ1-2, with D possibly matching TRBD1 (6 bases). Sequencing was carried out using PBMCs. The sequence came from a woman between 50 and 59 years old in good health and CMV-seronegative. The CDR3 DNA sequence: TGCGCCAGCAGAAGACAGGTGTCGGTAGAAGGAGGCTACACCTTC. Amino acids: CASRRQVSVEGGYTF.